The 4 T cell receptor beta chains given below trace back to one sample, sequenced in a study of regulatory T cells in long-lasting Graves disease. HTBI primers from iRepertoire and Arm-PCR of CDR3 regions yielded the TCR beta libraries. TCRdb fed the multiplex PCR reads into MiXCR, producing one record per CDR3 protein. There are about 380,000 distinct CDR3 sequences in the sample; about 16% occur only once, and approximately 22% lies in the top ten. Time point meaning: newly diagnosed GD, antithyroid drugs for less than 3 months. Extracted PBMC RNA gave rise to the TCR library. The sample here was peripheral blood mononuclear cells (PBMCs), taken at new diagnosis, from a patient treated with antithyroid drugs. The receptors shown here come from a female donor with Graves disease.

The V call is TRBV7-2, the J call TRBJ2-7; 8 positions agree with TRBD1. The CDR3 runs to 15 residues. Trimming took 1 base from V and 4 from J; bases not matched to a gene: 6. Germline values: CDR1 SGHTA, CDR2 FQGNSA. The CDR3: CASSLVSGGTYEQYF. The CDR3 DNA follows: TGTGCCAGCAGCTTAGTCTCAGGGGGCACGTACGAGCAGTACTTC.

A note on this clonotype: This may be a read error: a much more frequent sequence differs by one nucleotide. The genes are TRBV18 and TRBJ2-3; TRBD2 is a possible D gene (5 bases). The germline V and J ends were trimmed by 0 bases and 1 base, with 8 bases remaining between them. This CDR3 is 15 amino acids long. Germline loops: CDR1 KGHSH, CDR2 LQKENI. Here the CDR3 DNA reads TGTGCCAGCTCACCACCGATCGGGGGCACAGATACGCAGTATTTT. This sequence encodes CASSPPIGGTDTQYF. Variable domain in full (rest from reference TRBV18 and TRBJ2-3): NAGVMQNPRHLVRRRGQEARLRCSPMKGHSHVYWYRQLPEEGLKFMVYLQKENIIDESGMPKERFSAEFPKEGPSILRIQQVVRGDSAAYFCASSPPIGGTDTQYFGPGTRLTVL.

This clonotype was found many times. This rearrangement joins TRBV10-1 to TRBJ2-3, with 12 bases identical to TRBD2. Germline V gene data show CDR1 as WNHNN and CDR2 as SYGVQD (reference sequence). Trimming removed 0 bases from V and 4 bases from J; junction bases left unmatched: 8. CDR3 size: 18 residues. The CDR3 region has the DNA TGCGCCAGCAGTGAGTCGGCATGGGCTAGCGGGGGGGCAGATACGCAGTATTTT. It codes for CASSESAWASGGADTQYF.

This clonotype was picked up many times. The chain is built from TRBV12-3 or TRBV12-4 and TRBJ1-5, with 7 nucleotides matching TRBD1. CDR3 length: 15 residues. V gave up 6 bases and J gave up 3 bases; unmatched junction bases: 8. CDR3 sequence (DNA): TGTGCCAGCAGCCCCTCGACAGGGTACAATCAGCCCCAGCATTTT. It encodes CASSPSTGYNQPQHF.